In this sample, the clone carrying this T cell receptor beta chain turned up many times. This entry is derived from a study of neurological immune-mediated disorders. The length of the CDR3 is 13 residues. The germline V gene encodes CDR1 SQVTM and CDR2 ANQGSEA. Trimming left V 4 bases short and J 5 bases short, with 15 bases between. The cells used in sorted libraries, CD4+ or CD8+ T cells, numbered some 1 million. TCRdb itself ran the 5' RACE reads through MiXCR, one entry per CDR3 protein. This sample has about 20,000 distinct CDR3 sequences, with 7% to 8.5% found just once. V and J are TRBV29-1 and TRBJ2-7; D remains unclear. The source of this sequence is a woman between 25 and 40 years old with HTLV-1-associated myelopathy (HAM/TSP). The specimen was CD8+ T cells from blood. Written as DNA, the CDR3 is TGCAGCGTTGCCGTCGGCCAGGACCACGAGCAGTACTTC. Translation: CSVAVGQDHEQYF.